A single sample gave rise to the 23 T cell receptor beta chains below, sequenced in a study of cytomegalovirus exposure and HLA in healthy donors. The study ran its PCR with 60 Vbeta and 13 Jbeta primers. TCRdb's table, derived via immunoSEQ multiplex PCR, lists solely in-frame clones and lacks some. The profile covers approximately 150,000 clones, with 70% to 90% appearing a single time and around 7.7% taken by the ten largest. Sequencing was performed on PBMCs. These receptors all stem from a woman under 40 in good health and CMV-seropositive.

The chain is built from TRBV9 and TRBJ1-1, with D perhaps TRBD1 (5 bases). CDR3 size: 15 residues. Germline V gene lookup returns CDR1 SGDLS and CDR2 YYNGEE. V lost 1 base and J 8 bases, leaving 18 bases between the germline ends. The CDR3 nucleotides are TGTGCCAGCAGCGTAATAGGAGGGGCCATACCCGAAGCTTTCTTT. This encodes CASSVIGGAIPEAFF.

The V gene is TRBV18, the J gene TRBJ2-7; D may be TRBD1 (5 bases). Germline V CDR1 and CDR2: KGHSH, LQKENI. Trimming removed 2 bases from V and 6 bases from J, with 14 bases in between. The CDR3 has 14 residues. CDR3 nucleotide sequence: TGTGCCAGCTCACCAGGTTGGGGCAGTTCCGAGCAGTACTTC. Amino acids: CASSPGWGSSEQYF.

The chain employs TRBV7-9 and TRBJ2-7; D may be TRBD1 (5 bases). Germline lookup yields CDR1 SEHNR and CDR2 FQNEAQ (reference sequence). V gave up 5 bases and J gave up 2 bases, with 13 bases separating them. The CDR3 is 14 residues long. The CDR3 protein is CASSTIGETYEQYF. The DNA of the CDR3 is TGTGCCAGCAGCACTATAGGGGAAACCTACGAGCAGTACTTC.

V is TRBV10-3 and J is TRBJ1-4; 10 bases fit TRBD1. Trimming cost V 8 bases and J 4 bases; bases outside gene matches: 1. The CDR3 is 13 amino acids. Germline loops: CDR1 ENHRY, CDR2 SYGVKD. The CDR3: CAIGTGDNEKLFF. The CDR3, as DNA: TGTGCCATCGGGACAGGGGATAATGAAAAACTGTTTTTT.

V gene TRBV14 combines with J gene TRBJ2-7; 9 nucleotides agree with TRBD1. There are 21 residues in the CDR3. The junction had 21 bases not matched to a gene; V was cut back by 0 bases and J by 3 bases. Germline V gene sequence: CDR1 SGHDN, CDR2 FVKESK. As DNA, the CDR3 is TGTGCCAGCAGCCAAGATGTACGGGGGACAGGGAGTCTTTATTACTTCTACGAGCAGTACTTC. It is translated as CASSQDVRGTGSLYYFYEQYF.

This clone appeared a few times. The chain links TRBV4-3 to TRBJ1-1; perhaps TRBD1 as D (5 bases). The V gene lost 5 bases and the J gene lost 5 bases, with 9 bases spanning the gap. The CDR3 consists of 12 residues. Germline CDR1 reads LGHNA; CDR2 reads YSLEER. DNA for the CDR3: TGCGCCAGCAGCTTAGGGGTAACTGAAGCTTTCTTT. This encodes CASSLGVTEAFF.

The chain carries TRBV18 and TRBJ2-5; D is possibly TRBD2 (5 bases). The tail of the sequence fits TRBJ2-7 better, so the J call may be wrong. Germline CDR1 KGHSH, CDR2 LQKENI. The CDR3 is made up of 13 amino acids. This CDR3 reads CASSPSGIYEQYF. The CDR3 DNA reads TGTGCCAGCTCACCTTCCGGGATCTACGAGCAGTACTTC.

The V call is TRBV5-4, the J call TRBJ1-6; TRBD1 matches at 7 bases. From germline, CDR1 is SGHNT and CDR2 YYREEE (reference sequence). The CDR3 consists of 15 residues. V shed 2 bases and J 7 bases; nucleotides not matched to a gene: 6. CDR3 residues: CASSFRTGENSPLHF. The CDR3 nucleotides read TGTGCCAGCAGCTTCCGGACAGGAGAAAATTCACCCCTCCACTTT.

The chain employs TRBV9 and TRBJ2-7; TRBD1 is a possible D gene (6 bases). The germline V gene has CDR1 SGDLS and CDR2 YYNGEE. V lost 4 bases, J lost 6 bases, and 17 bases lay in between. CDR3 length: 14 residues. The CDR3 DNA reads as TGTGCCAGCAGCCATCCCGGGACAACGAGCGAGCAGTACTTC. Its protein is CASSHPGTTSEQYF.

The gene calls are TRBV15 and TRBJ1-1; D gene uncertain. The CDR3 loop spans 16 amino acids. Trimming removed 0 bases at V and 2 bases at J, with 13 bases between. CDR1 LNHNV and CDR2 YYDKDF come from the germline V gene (reference sequence). The DNA of the CDR3 is TGTGCCACCAGCAGAGATGGCCCCGCCCAAAACACTGAAGCTTTCTTT. Its translation is CATSRDGPAQNTEAFF.

In its sample, this clone was seen a few times. The V gene is TRBV6-4, the J gene TRBJ2-3; D perhaps matches TRBD2 (5 bases). Germline CDR1 MRHNA, CDR2 SNTAGT. The length of the CDR3 is 15 residues. V gave up 0 bases and J gave up 6 bases, with 13 bases separating them. CDR3 region: CASSDSEGATDTQYF. CDR3 nucleotides: TGTGCCAGCAGTGACTCCGAGGGTGCGACGGATACGCAGTATTTT.

J is TRBJ1-5 and V is TRBV6-1, with D perhaps matching TRBD1 (6 bases). Germline-derived CDR1 and CDR2 are MNHNS and SASEGT. The ends were cut back, 3 bases at V and 7 bases at J, with 13 bases in the middle. The CDR3 is made up of 14 amino acids. In DNA, the CDR3 is TGTGCCAGCAGTGAGGAGAGGGGGATACAGCCCCAGCATTTT. Translation gives CASSEERGIQPQHF.

The V call is TRBV5-4, the J call TRBJ2-3, with 12 positions matching TRBD2. The CDR3 has 15 amino acids. Per germline, CDR1 SGHNT and CDR2 YYREEE (reference sequence). The junction had 3 bases not matched to a gene; V was cut back by 4 bases and J by 3 bases. CDR3 sequence: CASSPTSGGTDTQYF. DNA of the CDR3: TGTGCCAGCAGCCCTACTAGCGGGGGGACAGATACGCAGTATTTT.

The chain uses TRBV5-5 and TRBJ1-6, with 8 positions matching TRBD1. From germline, CDR1 is SGHKS and CDR2 YYEKEE (reference sequence). CDR3 size: 13 residues. V was pared by 3 bases and J by 14 bases, with 7 bases of the junction left unmatched. In nucleotides, the CDR3 is TGTGCCAGCAGCTCCGGACAGGGCACGGCCCTCCACTTT. Residues: CASSSGQGTALHF.

The rearrangement uses TRBV9 and TRBJ1-2; D is uncertain. Trimming took off 4 bases at V and 3 bases at J, with 16 bases between the two ends. This CDR3 has 15 residues. Per germline, CDR1 SGDLS and CDR2 YYNGEE. The CDR3 loop reads CASSIAGGLYYGYTF. DNA for the CDR3: TGTGCCAGCAGCATCGCCGGCGGCCTCTACTATGGCTACACCTTC.

The chain couples TRBV28 to TRBJ1-4; D remains ambiguous. This CDR3 is 13 amino acids long. Germline CDR1 reads MDHEN; CDR2 reads SYDVKM. V lost 10 bases, J lost 4 bases, and 13 bases lay in between. CDR3 region: CAIPDGSNEKLFF. CDR3 bases: TGTGCCATCCCGGATGGGAGTAATGAAAAACTGTTTTTT.

This clone has more than one count but fewer than ten. The rearrangement uses TRBV5-4 and TRBJ2-1; TRBD1 is a possible D gene (5 bases). V lost 4 bases and J lost 5, with 13 bases in between. CDR1 SGHNT and CDR2 YYREEE come from the germline V gene (reference sequence). The CDR3 runs to 14 residues. In nucleotides, the CDR3 is TGTGCCAGCAGCCGCATGACAGCTAACAATGAGCAGTTCTTC. Residues: CASSRMTANNEQFF.

The V gene is TRBV7-9, the J gene TRBJ1-1; TRBD1 agrees at 8 bases. The CDR3 is made up of 14 amino acids. V lost 3 bases and J lost 4; bases outside the gene matches: 4. Germline CDR1 reads SEHNR; CDR2 reads FQNEAQ (reference sequence). The CDR3 region has the DNA TGTGCCAGCAGCTTCCTAACAGGGGGCACTGAAGCTTTCTTT. Protein product: CASSFLTGGTEAFF.

CDR3 sequence: CASSRSGGYYEQYF. CDR3 DNA: TGTGCCAGCAGTCGAAGCGGGGGCTACTACGAGCAGTACTTC. V usage is TRBV7-9 and J usage is TRBJ2-7; TRBD2 aligns across 8 bases. Germline CDR1 and CDR2: SEHNR and FQNEAQ (reference sequence). The CDR3 length is 14 residues. The J segment lost 3 bases and the V segment lost 6 bases, leaving 7 bases of the junction unmatched.

The chain links TRBV5-5 to TRBJ2-7; weak D call: TRBD1 (6 bases). This CDR3 region has 16 residues. Germline CDR1 and CDR2: SGHKS and YYEKEE (reference sequence). The ends were cut back, 4 bases at V and 3 bases at J, with 20 bases in the middle. The DNA for the CDR3 is TGTGCCAGCAGCCCCGGCCAGGGGCGGTCCAACTACGAGCAGTACTTC. Amino acid sequence: CASSPGQGRSNYEQYF.

This chain links TRBV9 with TRBJ2-5; no clear D gene. The V and J ends lost 2 bases and 5 bases respectively, with 10 bases between them. Per the germline V gene, CDR1 is SGDLS and CDR2 is YYNGEE. The CDR3 contains 13 residues. Written as DNA, the CDR3 is TGTGCCAGCAGCGTCAGTAGCTGGGAGACCCAGTACTTC. Translated, it gives CASSVSSWETQYF.

The chain recombines TRBV25-1 with TRBJ1-3, with D possibly TRBD1 on 5 matching bases. Germline loops: CDR1 MGHDK, CDR2 SYGVNS. This CDR3 has 17 amino acids. The V end was cut by 4 bases, the J end by 3 bases, with 19 bases between. The CDR3 region is CASSVTLGRADGNTIYF. The CDR3, as DNA: TGTGCCAGCAGTGTAACTCTTGGCAGGGCGGATGGAAACACCATATATTTT.

The gene calls are TRBV25-1 and TRBJ1-2, with D hard to call. V lost 3 bases and J 4 bases, leaving 6 bases between the germline ends. The CDR3 sequence is 12 residues long. From germline, CDR1 is MGHDK and CDR2 SYGVNS. CDR3 sequence reads: CASSDAGYGYTF. The CDR3 DNA follows: TGTGCCAGCAGTGACGCGGGCTATGGCTACACCTTC.